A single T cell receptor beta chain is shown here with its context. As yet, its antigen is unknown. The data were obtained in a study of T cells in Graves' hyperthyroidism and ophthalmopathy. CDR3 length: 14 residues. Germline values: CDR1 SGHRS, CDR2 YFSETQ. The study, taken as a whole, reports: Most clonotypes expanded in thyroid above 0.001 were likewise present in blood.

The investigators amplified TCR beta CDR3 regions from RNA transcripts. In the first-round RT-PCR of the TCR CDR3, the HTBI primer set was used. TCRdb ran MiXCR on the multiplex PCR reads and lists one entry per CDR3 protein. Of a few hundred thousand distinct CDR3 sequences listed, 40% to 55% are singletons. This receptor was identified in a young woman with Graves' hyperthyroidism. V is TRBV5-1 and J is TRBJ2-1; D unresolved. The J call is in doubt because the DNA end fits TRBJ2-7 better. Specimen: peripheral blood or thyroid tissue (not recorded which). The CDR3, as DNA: TGCGCCAGCAGCTTGGACCCCGGGTACAATGAGCAGTACTTC. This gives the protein CASSLDPGYNEQYF.